Listed below are T cell receptor beta chains from one sample, sequenced in a study of cytomegalovirus exposure and HLA in healthy donors. Only in-frame clones appear in the TCRdb table, and some are missing; sequencing was by immunoSEQ multiplex PCR. This table has about 110,000 clones, around 80% appearing once. Sequences were obtained from PBMCs. These receptors originate from a man aged 25 to 40 in good health and CMV-seropositive. Each CDR3 is given with its conserved first and last residue. Fields, in order: J gene, D gene, V gene, clone size, CDR3 protein, CDR3 DNA. The D gene is left open where the match is weak. Rows give clone size only sometimes, using once, few, many, or a class for an expanded clone.

j_call: TRBJ2-3
d_call: TRBD2
v_call: TRBV6-4
clone_size: .
cdr3_aa: CASSLQGSGGLDTQYF
cdr3_nt: TGTGCCAGCAGCCTTCAAGGGAGCGGGGGCCTAGATACGCAGTATTTT

j_call: TRBJ2-7
d_call: .
v_call: TRBV7-3
clone_size: .
cdr3_aa: CASSSTVTGEQYF
cdr3_nt: TGTGCCAGCAGCTCGACAGTGACCGGCGAGCAGTACTTC

j_call: TRBJ2-7
d_call: TRBD2
v_call: TRBV18
clone_size: few
cdr3_aa: CASSPPGAGITYEQYF
cdr3_nt: TGTGCCAGCTCACCACCGGGAGCGGGGATTACCTACGAGCAGTACTTC

j_call: TRBJ1-3
d_call: TRBD1
v_call: TRBV14
clone_size: .
cdr3_aa: CASSPRTGGIGNTIYF
cdr3_nt: TGTGCCAGCAGCCCCAGGACAGGGGGCATTGGAAACACCATATATTTT

j_call: TRBJ1-3
d_call: TRBD1
v_call: TRBV7-9
clone_size: .
cdr3_aa: CASSLAKDRAGNTIYF
cdr3_nt: TGTGCCAGCAGCTTGGCTAAAGACAGGGCTGGAAACACCATATATTTT

j_call: TRBJ2-5
d_call: TRBD2
v_call: TRBV11-2
clone_size: .
cdr3_aa: CASSLTLAGLQETQYF
cdr3_nt: TGTGCCAGCAGCTTGACACTAGCGGGGTTACAAGAGACCCAGTACTTC

j_call: TRBJ2-1
d_call: TRBD2
v_call: TRBV5-1
clone_size: .
cdr3_aa: CASSGGERGSYNEQFF
cdr3_nt: TGCGCCAGCAGCGGGGGTGAGCGGGGGAGTTACAATGAGCAGTTCTTC

j_call: TRBJ2-7
d_call: TRBD2
v_call: TRBV14
clone_size: few
cdr3_aa: CASSPTKAGGPREQYF
cdr3_nt: TGTGCCAGCAGCCCCACGAAAGCGGGGGGGCCGCGCGAGCAGTACTTC

j_call: TRBJ2-7
d_call: .
v_call: TRBV7-7
clone_size: medium-sized
cdr3_aa: CASTRGSYEQYF
cdr3_nt: TGTGCTAGCACGAGGGGGTCCTACGAGCAGTACTTC

j_call: TRBJ2-1
d_call: .
v_call: TRBV4-3
clone_size: .
cdr3_aa: CASSQGLTSYNEQFF
cdr3_nt: TGCGCCAGCAGCCAAGGACTAACCTCCTACAATGAGCAGTTCTTC

j_call: TRBJ2-2
d_call: TRBD2
v_call: TRBV7-9
clone_size: .
cdr3_aa: CATPPPASGGADTGELFF
cdr3_nt: TGTGCCACTCCACCCCCCGCTAGCGGGGGGGCCGACACCGGGGAGCTGTTTTTT

j_call: TRBJ2-7
d_call: .
v_call: TRBV5-1
clone_size: few
cdr3_aa: CASQRVPGEQYF
cdr3_nt: TGCGCCAGCCAGCGGGTTCCGGGCGAGCAGTACTTC

j_call: TRBJ2-7
d_call: TRBD1
v_call: TRBV7-6
clone_size: .
cdr3_aa: CASSPRGSYEQYF
cdr3_nt: TGTGCCAGCAGCCCCAGGGGGTCCTACGAGCAGTACTTC

j_call: TRBJ2-7
d_call: .
v_call: TRBV2
clone_size: few
cdr3_aa: CASRGFGTYEQYF
cdr3_nt: TGTGCCAGCAGGGGTTTCGGGACCTACGAGCAGTACTTC

j_call: TRBJ2-6
d_call: .
v_call: TRBV7-9
clone_size: .
cdr3_aa: CASSGPRGSGANVLTF
cdr3_nt: TGTGCCAGCAGCGGCCCTCGGGGGTCTGGGGCCAACGTCCTGACTTTC

j_call: TRBJ2-4
d_call: TRBD1
v_call: TRBV19
clone_size: .
cdr3_aa: CASSIGLGTVDIQYF
cdr3_nt: TGTGCCAGTAGTATCGGTCTTGGGACAGTAGACATTCAGTACTTC

j_call: TRBJ2-3
d_call: TRBD2
v_call: TRBV10-3
clone_size: .
cdr3_aa: CAISEGRGDTDTQYF
cdr3_nt: TGTGCCATCAGTGAGGGGCGGGGGGACACAGATACGCAGTATTTT

j_call: TRBJ2-3
d_call: TRBD2
v_call: TRBV18
clone_size: once
cdr3_aa: CASSPVAGGDTQYF
cdr3_nt: TGTGCCAGCTCACCCGTTGCGGGGGGTGATACGCAGTATTTT

j_call: TRBJ2-7
d_call: TRBD2
v_call: TRBV4-2
clone_size: .
cdr3_aa: CASSQELAGGKYEQYF
cdr3_nt: TGTGCCAGCAGCCAAGAATTAGCGGGGGGCAAATACGAGCAGTACTTC

j_call: TRBJ2-1
d_call: TRBD2
v_call: TRBV15
clone_size: .
cdr3_aa: CATSTNTGGSYNEQFF
cdr3_nt: TGTGCCACCAGCACCAACACGGGGGGCTCCTACAATGAGCAGTTCTTC

j_call: TRBJ2-1
d_call: .
v_call: TRBV6-1
clone_size: .
cdr3_aa: CASSPPSRYNEQFF
cdr3_nt: TGTGCCAGCAGTCCCCCTTCTCGTTACAATGAGCAGTTCTTC

j_call: TRBJ1-6
d_call: TRBD1
v_call: TRBV5-8
clone_size: .
cdr3_aa: CASSSTGDNSPLHF
cdr3_nt: TGTGCCAGCAGCTCGACAGGGGATAATTCACCCCTCCACTTT

j_call: TRBJ2-3
d_call: TRBD2
v_call: TRBV10-3
clone_size: .
cdr3_aa: CAVIAGVSSTDTQYF
cdr3_nt: TGTGCCGTGATAGCGGGGGTTTCTAGCACAGATACGCAGTATTTT

j_call: TRBJ2-1
d_call: .
v_call: TRBV25-1
clone_size: .
cdr3_aa: CASSIMQGGFKSYNEQFF
cdr3_nt: TGTGCCAGCAGTATAATGCAGGGGGGTTTCAAGTCCTACAATGAGCAGTTCTTC

j_call: TRBJ1-1
d_call: .
v_call: TRBV2
clone_size: few
cdr3_aa: CASSEGRQVDTEAFF
cdr3_nt: TGTGCCAGCAGTGAAGGTCGACAGGTGGACACTGAAGCTTTCTTT

j_call: TRBJ2-3
d_call: TRBD1
v_call: TRBV7-6
clone_size: .
cdr3_aa: CASSLGTGARTDTQYF
cdr3_nt: TGTGCCAGCAGCTTAGGGACAGGGGCTCGCACAGATACGCAGTATTTT

j_call: TRBJ2-3
d_call: .
v_call: TRBV4-3
clone_size: .
cdr3_aa: CASSQDWGVTDTQYF
cdr3_nt: TGCGCCAGCAGCCAAGATTGGGGCGTCACAGATACGCAGTATTTT

j_call: TRBJ2-7
d_call: TRBD2
v_call: TRBV6-5
clone_size: .
cdr3_aa: CASRVPSGGAYEQYF
cdr3_nt: TGTGCCAGCAGAGTACCCAGCGGGGGGGCCTACGAGCAGTACTTC

j_call: TRBJ1-5
d_call: .
v_call: TRBV4-1
clone_size: .
cdr3_aa: CASSQSADPGSNQPQHF
cdr3_nt: TGCGCCAGCAGCCAATCCGCCGACCCCGGGAGCAATCAGCCCCAGCATTTT

j_call: TRBJ1-1
d_call: .
v_call: TRBV27
clone_size: .
cdr3_aa: CATSVAYPGIGSPEAFF
cdr3_nt: TGTGCCACCAGTGTGGCGTACCCAGGGATTGGGTCTCCTGAAGCTTTCTTT

j_call: TRBJ2-4
d_call: .
v_call: TRBV10-3
clone_size: .
cdr3_aa: CAISQNPAKNIQYF
cdr3_nt: TGTGCCATCAGCCAGAATCCGGCCAAAAACATTCAGTACTTC

j_call: TRBJ2-1
d_call: TRBD2
v_call: TRBV7-8
clone_size: .
cdr3_aa: CASSPRTSGSYNEQFF
cdr3_nt: TGTGCCAGCAGCCCAAGGACTAGCGGTTCCTACAATGAGCAGTTCTTC

j_call: TRBJ1-1
d_call: TRBD1
v_call: TRBV19
clone_size: .
cdr3_aa: CASSPDRVEAFF
cdr3_nt: TGTGCCAGTAGCCCTGACAGGGTTGAAGCTTTCTTT

j_call: TRBJ1-6
d_call: TRBD1
v_call: TRBV10-3
clone_size: .
cdr3_aa: CAISAGTGGSDSPLHF
cdr3_nt: TGTGCCATCAGTGCAGGGACAGGGGGCTCTGATTCACCCCTCCACTTT

j_call: TRBJ2-2
d_call: TRBD2
v_call: TRBV27
clone_size: .
cdr3_aa: CASSLRDYSYTGELFF
cdr3_nt: TGTGCCAGCAGTTTAAGGGACTATTCTTACACCGGGGAGCTGTTTTTT

j_call: TRBJ2-7
d_call: .
v_call: TRBV19
clone_size: .
cdr3_aa: CASRLRGMSEQYF
cdr3_nt: TGTGCCAGTAGGTTAAGGGGAATGAGCGAGCAGTACTTC

j_call: TRBJ1-1
d_call: TRBD1
v_call: TRBV29-1
clone_size: .
cdr3_aa: CSVVPGGSTEAFF
cdr3_nt: TGCAGCGTTGTTCCAGGGGGGTCCACTGAAGCTTTCTTT

j_call: TRBJ1-2
d_call: TRBD1
v_call: TRBV2
clone_size: .
cdr3_aa: CASSVSGTVNYGYTF
cdr3_nt: TGTGCCAGCAGTGTCTCCGGGACAGTTAACTATGGCTACACCTTC

j_call: TRBJ1-1
d_call: .
v_call: TRBV19
clone_size: .
cdr3_aa: CASSMGGAGYTEAFF
cdr3_nt: TGTGCCAGTAGTATGGGAGGGGCGGGTTACACTGAAGCTTTCTTT

j_call: TRBJ1-1
d_call: .
v_call: TRBV10-3
clone_size: .
cdr3_aa: CAITPGGSNTEAFF
cdr3_nt: TGTGCCATCACCCCGGGAGGGTCGAACACTGAAGCTTTCTTT

j_call: TRBJ2-2
d_call: TRBD2
v_call: TRBV2
clone_size: few
cdr3_aa: CASRSRLAGVANTGELFF
cdr3_nt: TGTGCCAGCAGGTCGCGACTAGCGGGGGTAGCGAACACCGGGGAGCTGTTTTTT

j_call: TRBJ2-5
d_call: .
v_call: TRBV9
clone_size: .
cdr3_aa: CASSDDLAQYF
cdr3_nt: TGTGCCAGCAGCGATGACTTGGCCCAGTACTTC

j_call: TRBJ2-3
d_call: TRBD2
v_call: TRBV27
clone_size: .
cdr3_aa: CATHSGEPTDTQYF
cdr3_nt: TGTGCCACCCATAGCGGGGAACCCACAGATACGCAGTATTTT

j_call: TRBJ1-2
d_call: TRBD1
v_call: TRBV4-2
clone_size: .
cdr3_aa: CASSRGQGANYGYTF
cdr3_nt: TGTGCCAGCAGCCGTGGACAGGGAGCCAACTATGGCTACACCTTC

j_call: TRBJ1-4
d_call: TRBD1
v_call: TRBV5-1
clone_size: .
cdr3_aa: CASPSGQNEKLFF
cdr3_nt: TGCGCCAGCCCCTCGGGACAGAATGAAAAACTGTTTTTT

j_call: TRBJ2-3
d_call: TRBD2
v_call: TRBV27
clone_size: .
cdr3_aa: CASSLRGGQDTQYF
cdr3_nt: TGTGCCAGCAGTTTGCGGGGGGGGCAAGATACGCAGTATTTT

j_call: TRBJ1-2
d_call: TRBD1
v_call: TRBV6-1
clone_size: once
cdr3_aa: CASSEGSGQNYGYTF
cdr3_nt: TGTGCCAGCAGTGAAGGGTCGGGACAGAACTATGGCTACACCTTC

j_call: TRBJ1-1
d_call: .
v_call: TRBV6-5
clone_size: .
cdr3_aa: CASSYQVNTEAFF
cdr3_nt: TGTGCCAGCAGTTATCAGGTAAACACTGAAGCTTTCTTT

j_call: TRBJ2-7
d_call: .
v_call: TRBV9
clone_size: .
cdr3_aa: CASSARMDTSYEQYF
cdr3_nt: TGTGCCAGCAGCGCTCGAATGGACACATCCTACGAGCAGTACTTC

j_call: TRBJ2-7
d_call: .
v_call: TRBV11-2
clone_size: few
cdr3_aa: CASSPDSSYEQYF
cdr3_nt: TGTGCCAGCAGCCCGGACAGCTCCTACGAGCAGTACTTC

j_call: TRBJ2-2
d_call: TRBD1
v_call: TRBV7-3
clone_size: .
cdr3_aa: CASSLTGQGLTGELFF
cdr3_nt: TGTGCCAGCAGCTTAACGGGACAGGGTTTAACCGGGGAGCTGTTTTTT